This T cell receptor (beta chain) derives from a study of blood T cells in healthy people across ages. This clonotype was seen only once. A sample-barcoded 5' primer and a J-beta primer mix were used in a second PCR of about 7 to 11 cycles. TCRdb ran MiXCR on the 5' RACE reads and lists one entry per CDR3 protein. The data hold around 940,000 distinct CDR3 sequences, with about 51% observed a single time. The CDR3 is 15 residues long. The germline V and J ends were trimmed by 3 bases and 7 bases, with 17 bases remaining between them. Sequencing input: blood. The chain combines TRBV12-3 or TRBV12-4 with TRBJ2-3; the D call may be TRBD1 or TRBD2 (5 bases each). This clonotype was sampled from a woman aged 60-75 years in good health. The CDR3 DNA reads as TGTGCCAGCAGTTTTCGGGACGGCACCTTGTATACGCAGTATTTT. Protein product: CASSFRDGTLYTQYF.